The 26 T cell receptor beta chains below come from one sample, sequenced in a study of memory CD4+ T cells and cytomegalovirus serostatus. The repertoire was sequenced with immunoSEQ multiplex PCR; TCRdb's copy has only in-frame clones and lacks some. The repertoire includes 45,000 to 60,000 clones, about 80% of them detected once, and around 1.5% sits in the top ten. The sort gate was single viable CD3+CD4+CD8-CD45RO+ cells for memory CD4+ T cells. Material: memory CD4+ T cells from blood. The receptor source for this set is an adult in good health and CMV-seropositive.

The chain employs TRBV5-1 and TRBJ2-6, with D perhaps given as TRBD1 or TRBD2 (5 bases each). The ends were cut back, 4 bases at V and 0 bases at J, with 11 bases in the middle. The CDR3 is made up of 16 amino acids. Germline V gene lookup returns CDR1 SGHRS and CDR2 YFSETQ. The DNA for the CDR3 is TGCGCCAGCAGCGAAGGGGAGAGCTCTGGGGCCAACGTCCTGACTTTC. Amino acids: CASSEGESSGANVLTF. The full variable domain, in which reference TRBV5-1 and TRBJ2-6 provide the parts outside the CDR3, is KAGVTQTPRYLIKTRGQQVTLSCSPISGHRSVSWYQQTPGQGLQFLFEYFSETQRNKGNFPGRFSGRQFSNSRSEMNVSTLELGDSALYLCASSEGESSGANVLTFGAGSRLTVL.

The gene calls are TRBV15 and TRBJ2-7; possible D gene TRBD1, 6 bases. Between the trimmed V and J ends, which lost 1 base and 1 base, there was a span of 8 bases. CDR3 length: 14 amino acids. From germline, CDR1 is LNHNV and CDR2 YYDKDF (reference sequence). For the CDR3, the DNA is TGTGCCACCAGCAGAGGGACAGCTTCCTACGAGCAGTACTTC. Its translation: CATSRGTASYEQYF.

The V call is TRBV6-1, the J call TRBJ1-4; no definite D call. This CDR3 region has 14 residues. Trimming pared 9 bases from V and 3 bases from J, leaving 14 bases between. The germline V gene encodes CDR1 MNHNS and CDR2 SASEGT. In nucleotides, the CDR3 is TGTGCCAGTCAAATAGGAAGCTCTAATGAAAAACTGTTTTTT. Encoded protein: CASQIGSSNEKLFF.

This chain links TRBV5-6 with TRBJ1-6, with unresolved D. The germline V gene encodes CDR1 SGHDT and CDR2 YYEEEE. Trimming left V 4 bases short and J 3 bases short, with 8 bases between. The CDR3 runs to 14 residues. Here the CDR3 DNA reads TGTGCCAGCAGCCCACAGTTCTATAATTCACCCCTCCACTTT. As protein: CASSPQFYNSPLHF.

The V gene is TRBV28, the J gene TRBJ2-3; TRBD2 agrees at 11 bases. CDR1 is MDHEN, CDR2 SYDVKM, per germline. This CDR3 is built from 17 residues. J was trimmed by 0 bases and V by 5 bases; bases with no gene match: 7. CDR3 nucleotide sequence: TGTGCCAGCAGTCCTCCGGGACTAGCGGCCAGCACAGATACGCAGTATTTT. Translation: CASSPPGLAASTDTQYF.

The chain combines TRBV12-5 with TRBJ2-5, with 8 nucleotides matching TRBD1. The germline V gene encodes CDR1 LGHNT and CDR2 FRNRAP. The length of the CDR3 is 16 residues. With V trimmed by 1 base and J by 5 bases, 9 bases remained unmatched. The CDR3 sequence is CASGLDNRGFRETQYF. CDR3 nucleotides: TGTGCTAGTGGTTTGGATAACAGGGGGTTTAGGGAGACCCAGTACTTC.

CDR3 coding DNA: TGTGCCAGCAGTGCCCCGGGACGAGGTGGCAATGAGCAGTTCTTC. This gives the protein CASSAPGRGGNEQFF. The chain has TRBV28 and TRBJ2-1, with D perhaps given as TRBD1 or TRBD2 (5 bases each). V lost 5 bases to trimming and J lost 6 bases, with 17 bases between them. The CDR3 covers 15 residues. CDR1 and CDR2 (germline): MDHEN, SYDVKM.

The chain combines TRBV21-1 with TRBJ1-1. TRBV21-1 is a documented pseudogene. The CDR3 totals 15 residues. The CDR3 loop is CASSKALRWNTEAFF. CDR3 DNA sequence: TGTGCCAGCAGCAAAGCGCTTAGGTGGAACACTGAAGCTTTCTTT.

The J gene is TRBJ2-7, the V gene TRBV7-6; a weak D match, TRBD1 (6 bases). This CDR3 is 14 amino acids long. Germline CDR1 is SGHVS and CDR2 is FNYEAQ. Trimming removed 5 bases from V and 0 bases from J, with 11 bases in between. The CDR3 sequence is CASSTQTGSYEQYF. In nucleotides, the CDR3 is TGTGCCAGCAGCACCCAGACAGGCTCCTACGAGCAGTACTTC.

This sequence joins TRBV5-4 and TRBJ2-4; D not certain. The CDR3 runs 16 residues. Germline CDR1 and CDR2: SGHNT and YYREEE (reference sequence). The V gene lost 0 bases and the J gene lost 0 bases, with 10 bases spanning the gap. CDR3: CASSLVTVLAKNIQYF. CDR3 DNA: TGTGCCAGCAGCTTGGTAACGGTGCTAGCCAAAAACATTCAGTACTTC.

This clone was observed a few times. The V and J genes are TRBV5-4 and TRBJ1-2, with D unclear. Germline CDR1 reads SGHNT; CDR2 reads YYREEE (reference sequence). Trimming took off 0 bases at V and 6 bases at J, with 9 bases between the two ends. The CDR3 loop spans 13 amino acids. CDR3 loop: CASSLAQQDGYTF. The CDR3 nucleotides are TGTGCCAGCAGCTTGGCCCAGCAGGATGGCTACACCTTC.

The genes are TRBV5-5 and TRBJ2-5, with D perhaps matching TRBD1 (6 bases). The germline V and J ends were trimmed by 1 base and 2 bases, with 15 bases remaining between them. The germline gives CDR1 SGHKS, CDR2 YYEKEE (reference sequence). The CDR3 spans 16 residues. This CDR3 reads CASSLQGTATQETQYF. CDR3 bases: TGTGCCAGCAGCTTGCAGGGGACGGCTACACAAGAGACCCAGTACTTC.

The chain combines TRBV19 with TRBJ1-5; D ambiguous. CDR1 and CDR2 from the germline V gene are LNHDA and SQIVND (reference sequence). V was shortened by 3 bases and J by 1 base, with 7 bases between the two germline ends. This CDR3 region has 14 residues. In nucleotides, the CDR3 is TGTGCCAGTAGTATGACCAGGAGCAATCAGCCCCAGCATTTT. The encoded protein is CASSMTRSNQPQHF.

This chain joins TRBV28 and TRBJ2-3; D ambiguous. This CDR3 has 16 amino acids. Germline CDR1 and CDR2: MDHEN and SYDVKM. V was trimmed by 5 bases and J by 2 bases, leaving 17 bases between them. This CDR3 is CASSPPPLYNTDTQYF. The CDR3 nucleotides are TGTGCCAGCAGTCCCCCGCCCCTATATAACACAGATACGCAGTATTTT.

This clone has just one count. CDR3 nucleotides: TGTGCCAGCAGGGGAACAGGGCCGGGTGAAGCTTTCTTT. Encoded protein: CASRGTGPGEAFF. The chain joins TRBV2 to TRBJ1-1; perhaps TRBD1 as D (6 bases). CDR3 length: 13 amino acids. In germline, CDR1 is SNHLY, CDR2 FYNNEI. V was cut by 6 bases and J by 7 bases, with 15 bases left in between.

This clone showed up just once. The chain joins TRBV7-3 to TRBJ1-1; weak D call: TRBD1 (6 bases). The CDR3 extends over 15 amino acids. V dropped 5 bases and J dropped 12 bases, with 25 bases sitting between them. The germline gives CDR1 SGHTA, CDR2 FQGTGA. Here the CDR3 DNA reads TGTGCCAGCAGCCCAAAGGGGGGGCGCAGGTCGGAAACTTTCTTT. Residues: CASSPKGGRRSETFF.

The CDR3 loop is CASSPSSASGIGEQFF. As DNA, the CDR3 is TGTGCCAGCAGCCCAAGCTCGGCTAGCGGGATCGGGGAGCAGTTCTTC. The rearrangement joins TRBV7-3 to TRBJ2-1; 9 bases are shared with TRBD2. CDR1 is SGHTA and CDR2 is FQGTGA in the germline V gene. V lost 5 bases and J lost 10; bases outside the gene matches: 15. The CDR3 loop spans 16 amino acids.

Of note for this clone: Compared with germline, one end of the junction differs, possibly owing to a read error. The sample carries other DNA sequences with the same CDR3. This sequence joins TRBV30 and TRBJ2-1; the D gene is possibly TRBD1 (6 bases). The CDR3 covers 16 residues. Germline V lookup: CDR1 GTSNPN, CDR2 SVGIG (reference sequence). Here the CDR3 reads CAWSVSNPGTRNEQFF. The CDR3 nucleotides are TGTGCCTGGAGTGTATCCAATCCCGGGACAAGAAATGAACAGTTCTTC.

For this clone: The same CDR3 arises from other DNA sequences in this sample as well. This chain joins TRBV6-1 and TRBJ2-7; 10 bases align to TRBD2. Per germline, CDR1 MNHNS and CDR2 SASEGT. The CDR3 is 14 residues long. V was clipped by 1 base and J by 3 bases; unmatched bases: 0. CDR3 sequence (DNA): TGTGCCAGCAGTGAAGGACTAGCGGGCTACGAGCAGTACTTC. This translates into CASSEGLAGYEQYF.

This chain connects TRBV11-1 to TRBJ1-1; tentative D call: TRBD1 (5 bases). Germline assignment: CDR1 SGHAT and CDR2 FQDESV (reference sequence). CDR3 length: 14 amino acids. V was clipped by 1 base and J by 1 base, with 7 bases between them. The CDR3 region is CASSLETANTEAFF. CDR3 nucleotides: TGTGCCAGCAGCTTAGAGACAGCGAACACTGAAGCTTTCTTT.

The chain couples TRBV4-2 to TRBJ1-2, with 9 nucleotides matching TRBD1. This CDR3 has 15 residues. Per germline, CDR1 LGHNA and CDR2 YNFKEQ. V lost 3 bases to trimming and J lost 4 bases; unmatched junction nucleotides: 6. CDR3 bases: TGTGCCAGCAGCCAGGGGGGACAGGGTCCCTATGGCTACACCTTC. Translating gives CASSQGGQGPYGYTF.

The chain links TRBV18 to TRBJ2-1; the match to TRBD1 covers 11 bases. This CDR3 comprises 15 residues. CDR1 is KGHSH and CDR2 is LQKENI in the germline V gene. The J segment lost 5 bases and the V segment lost 2 bases, leaving 2 bases of the junction unmatched. As DNA, the CDR3 is TGTGCCAGCTCACCAGGGACAGGGGGACACAATGAGCAGTTCTTC. This codes for CASSPGTGGHNEQFF.

This clone was observed a few times. The V and J genes are TRBV18 and TRBJ1-1; 7 positions agree with TRBD1. The CDR3 is made up of 14 amino acids. Germline V gene sequence: CDR1 KGHSH, CDR2 LQKENI. Trimming removed 6 bases from V and 2 bases from J; junction bases left unmatched: 6. This chain's CDR3 is CASSRDSLNTEAFF. CDR3 DNA: TGTGCCAGCTCCAGGGACAGCCTTAACACTGAAGCTTTCTTT.

The CDR3 sequence: CATQRLNIQYF. Here the CDR3 DNA reads TGTGCCACCCAGAGGCTCAACATTCAGTACTTC. The chain uses TRBV6-5 and TRBJ2-4; no clear D gene. This CDR3 spans 11 amino acids. Deletions cut 10 bases from V and 7 bases from J, with 11 bases between. Germline values: CDR1 MNHEY, CDR2 SVGAGI.

The V gene is TRBV4-2, the J gene TRBJ2-1; 16 bases map to TRBD2. With 0 bases clipped from V and 8 bases from J, the junction kept 7 bases outside the gene matches. Germline CDR1 and CDR2: LGHNA and YNFKEQ. This CDR3 is 18 amino acids long. In DNA form, the CDR3 reads TGTGCCAGCAGCCAAGACTCCTTGGGACTAGCGGGGGGGCATGAGCAGTTCTTC. This codes for CASSQDSLGLAGGHEQFF.

This chain joins TRBV7-2 and TRBJ2-5, with D maybe TRBD1 (5 bases). The ends were cut back, 1 base at V and 3 bases at J, with 9 bases in the middle. The CDR3 runs to 14 residues. Germline V lookup: CDR1 SGHTA, CDR2 FQGNSA. The CDR3 region is CASSLGVTEETQYF. The CDR3 nucleotides are TGTGCCAGCAGCTTAGGGGTGACAGAAGAGACCCAGTACTTC.